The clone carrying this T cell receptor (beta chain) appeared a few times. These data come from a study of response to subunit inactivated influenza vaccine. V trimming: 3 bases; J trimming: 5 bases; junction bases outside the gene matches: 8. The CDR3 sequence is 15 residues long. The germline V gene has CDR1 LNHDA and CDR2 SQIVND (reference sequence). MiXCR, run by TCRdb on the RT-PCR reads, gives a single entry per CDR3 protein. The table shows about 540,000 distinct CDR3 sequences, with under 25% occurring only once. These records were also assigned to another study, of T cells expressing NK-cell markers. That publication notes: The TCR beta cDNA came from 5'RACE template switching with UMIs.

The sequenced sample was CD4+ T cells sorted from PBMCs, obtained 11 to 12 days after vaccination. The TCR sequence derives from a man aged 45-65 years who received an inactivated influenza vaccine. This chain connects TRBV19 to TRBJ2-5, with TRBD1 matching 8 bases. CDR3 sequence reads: CASSMDGQGRETQYF. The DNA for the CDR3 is TGTGCCAGTAGTATGGACGGACAGGGTCGGGAGACCCAGTACTTC.